This passage covers 8 T cell receptor beta chains from one sample sequenced in a study of T cell repertoires in cytomegalovirus infection. The antigens for these receptors are not known. TCRdb re-derived calls from the reads in MiXCR, one entry per CDR3 protein. The table has approximately 220,000 distinct CDR3 sequences, 35% to 45% seen once. The starting material was CD8+ T cells from cultured PBMCs, obtained from culture after CMV antigen stimulation. The receptors come from a human donor in good health (CMV status not recorded). Some clones in this sample may be carry-over from other donors' samples.

This chain connects TRBV29-1 to TRBJ1-4; D gene uncertain. The CDR3 is 12 residues long. Trimming removed 4 bases at V and 6 bases at J, with 9 bases between. Germline V lookup: CDR1 SQVTM, CDR2 ANQGSEA. As DNA, the CDR3 is TGCAGCGTTGTGTTCGGAGATGAAAAACTGTTTTTT. Its protein is CSVVFGDEKLFF.

V and J are TRBV29-1 and TRBJ2-1, with TRBD1 matching 12 bases. Germline V gene lookup returns CDR1 SQVTM and CDR2 ANQGSEA. Trimming removed 6 bases from V and 6 bases from J; junction bases left unmatched: 15. The CDR3 extends over 17 amino acids. This chain's CDR3 is CSVAGTGGSSVPNEQFF. CDR3 coding DNA: TGCAGCGTAGCCGGGACAGGGGGCTCTTCCGTCCCCAATGAGCAGTTCTTC.

This clonotype was found once. The V and J genes are TRBV20-1 and TRBJ2-7; the D gene is possibly TRBD2 (5 bases). Trimming cost V 0 bases and J 5 bases, with 14 bases left between them. Germline loops: CDR1 DFQATT, CDR2 SNEGSKA (reference sequence). This CDR3 has 14 amino acids. In DNA, the CDR3 is TGCAGTGCTAGAGAGGGAGAGCCACACCACGAGCAGTACTTC. This gives the protein CSAREGEPHHEQYF.

This clonotype was detected only a few times. Without the conserved terminal phenylalanine or tryptophan, this CDR3 likely stems from a read error. The DNA is left out, because the CDR3 cannot be placed on it with certainty; the CDR3 is given as TCRdb lists it. The rearrangement joins TRBV5-1 to TRBJ2-5. Germline-derived CDR1 and CDR2 are SGHRS and YFSETQ. The CDR3 is made up of 15 amino acids, end residues included. This CDR3 reads CASSSSSEGSQETQY.

The CDR3 sequence: CASKLRGDRYEQYF. CDR3 DNA: TGTGCCAGCAAATTAAGAGGGGACCGATACGAGCAGTACTTC. The V gene is TRBV27, the J gene TRBJ2-7, with D perhaps TRBD1 or TRBD2 (5 bases each). CDR1 and CDR2 (germline): MNHEY, SMNVEV (reference sequence). The germline V and J ends were trimmed by 7 bases and 4 bases, with 17 bases remaining between them. The CDR3 spans 14 residues.

This clonotype was seen more than once but under ten times. This chain connects TRBV12-5 to TRBJ1-5; D uncertain. The germline V and J ends were trimmed by 6 bases and 3 bases, with 3 bases remaining between them. Germline V gives CDR1 LGHNT, CDR2 FRNRAP. This CDR3 contains 11 residues. The CDR3 DNA is TGTGCTAGTGGCCCCAATCAGCCCCAGCATTTT. Amino acids: CASGPNQPQHF.

The rearrangement uses TRBV6-1 and TRBJ2-3; D is ambiguous. In germline, CDR1 is MNHNS, CDR2 SASEGT. The length of the CDR3 is 14 residues. Trimming removed 2 bases at V and 7 bases at J, with 13 bases between. The CDR3 bases are TGTGCCAGCAGTGAACCCACCCGACCATATACGCAGTATTTT. It translates to CASSEPTRPYTQYF.

With respect to this clonotype: A much larger clone differs by one base, so this may be a read error. The CDR3 loop is CASSLAQRGNYEQYF. For the CDR3, the DNA is TGTGCCAGCAGCTTAGCGCAGCGGGGTAATTACGAGCAGTACTTC. The chain uses TRBV7-6 and TRBJ2-7, with TRBD2 matching 7 bases. Germline V CDR1 and CDR2: SGHVS, FNYEAQ. V shed 0 bases and J 4 bases; nucleotides not matched to a gene: 6. The CDR3 length is 15 residues.